The 19 T cell receptor beta chains listed next were all sequenced from one sample in a study of T cells in Graves' hyperthyroidism and ophthalmopathy. From RNA transcripts, TCR beta CDR3 regions were amplified. Carried out on the TCR CDR3, a first-round RT-PCR used the HTBI primer set. TCRdb independently ran MiXCR on the multiplex PCR reads; one entry per CDR3 protein. The sample has fewer than 650,000 distinct CDR3 sequences, more than 13% seen once. Sequenced: blood. The receptor set was obtained from a young woman with Graves' ophthalmopathy.

This clonotype was detected a few times. V and J are TRBV12-3 or TRBV12-4 and TRBJ2-1; D gene unclear. CDR3 size: 11 residues. The V end lost 3 bases, the J end lost 15 bases, and 12 bases lay between the germline ends. The CDR3 reads CASSFSRAWFF. CDR3 bases: TGTGCCAGCAGTTTTAGCCGTGCTTGGTTCTTC.

The chain recombines TRBV20-1 with TRBJ2-2, with D uncertain. Germline lookup yields CDR1 DFQATT and CDR2 SNEGSKA (reference sequence). The CDR3 runs 11 residues. V gave up 6 bases and J gave up 7 bases, with 9 bases separating them. For the CDR3, the DNA is TGCAGTGCCCTGAAGGGCGGGGAGCTGTTTTTT. Translation gives CSALKGGELFF.

Turning to this clonotype: Being one base from a much bigger clone, this may be a read error. V usage is TRBV29-1 and J usage is TRBJ2-7; D gene ambiguous. This CDR3 contains 11 residues. Germline V gene data show CDR1 as SQVTM and CDR2 as ANQGSEA. The CDR3 here is CGVQFQSEQYF. CDR3 nucleotide sequence: TGCGGCGTTCAGTTTCAGTCCGAGCAGTACTTC.

This clonotype appeared many times. The chain is built from TRBV2 and TRBJ2-7; the D is unclear. The CDR3 spans 17 residues. Trimming removed 3 bases from V and 4 bases from J, with 22 bases in between. CDR1 is SNHLY, CDR2 FYNNEI, per germline. The CDR3 DNA sequence: TGTGCCAGCAGTGATCCCATCCCCCGGACGGTCACTTACGAGCAGTACTTC. Translated, it gives CASSDPIPRTVTYEQYF.

The table lists this clonotype with many counts. The V call is TRBV20-1, the J call TRBJ2-7; 10 bases map to TRBD2. This CDR3 is 17 amino acids long. Germline V gives CDR1 DFQATT, CDR2 SNEGSKA (reference sequence). V trimming: 2 bases; J trimming: 4 bases; junction bases outside the gene matches: 14. Here the CDR3 reads CSARFASGRSRWYEQYF. CDR3 sequence (DNA): TGCAGTGCTAGATTTGCTAGCGGGAGATCTCGGTGGTACGAGCAGTACTTC.

This clonotype was seen ten or more times. This rearrangement joins TRBV3-1 to TRBJ2-7; D is unclear. The CDR3 is 14 amino acids. In germline, CDR1 is LGHDT, CDR2 YNNKEL (reference sequence). Deletions cut 1 base from V and 2 bases from J, with 9 bases between. The chain's CDR3 is CASSQGDPPYEQYF. The CDR3 region has the DNA TGTGCCAGCAGCCAAGGTGACCCCCCCTACGAGCAGTACTTC.

This chain links TRBV19 with TRBJ2-7, with D possibly being TRBD1 (6 bases). Deletions cut 6 bases from V and 1 base from J, with 19 bases between. The CDR3 covers 16 residues. CDR1 is LNHDA, CDR2 SQIVND, per germline (reference sequence). The DNA for the CDR3 is TGTGCCAGTAGCCCGTCGGCCGGGACACTATCCTACGAGCAGTACTTC. As protein: CASSPSAGTLSYEQYF.

This clonotype was picked up many times. The rearrangement links TRBV6-1 to TRBJ2-1; D not certain. CDR1 is MNHNS, CDR2 SASEGT, per germline. V was cut by 5 bases and J by 4 bases, with 6 bases left in between. There are 12 residues in the CDR3. The CDR3 spells CASSPKYNEQFF. CDR3 nucleotide sequence: TGTGCCAGCAGTCCTAAGTACAATGAGCAGTTCTTC.

Turning to this clonotype: It may be a read error: a sequence one base away is much more abundant. This rearrangement joins TRBV10-3 to TRBJ2-5; 10 bases are shared with TRBD2. Germline-derived CDR1 and CDR2 are ENHRY and SYGVKD. The CDR3 runs to 16 residues. The CDR3 region has the DNA TGTGCCATCAGTGAGTCCGAACTAGCGGGATCAGAGGCCCAGTACTTC. As protein: CAISESELAGSEAQYF.

This clonotype came up many times. This chain links TRBV6-6 with TRBJ2-5; 7 bases line up with TRBD1. Trimming cost V 0 bases and J 4 bases; bases outside gene matches: 8. Germline V gene data show CDR1 as MNHNY and CDR2 as SVGAGI (reference sequence). CDR3 length: 16 amino acids. The CDR3 region has the DNA TGTGCCAGCAGTTACTCGACCTCGACAGGGTCAGAGACCCAGTACTTC. Translation gives CASSYSTSTGSETQYF.

This clonotype was observed at least ten times. The V and J genes are TRBV24-1 and TRBJ2-1, with D perhaps TRBD2 (6 bases). The CDR3 extends over 14 amino acids. Germline CDR1 reads KGHDR; CDR2 reads SFDVKD. V shed 3 bases and J shed 7 bases, with 12 bases lying between them. The CDR3 loop is CATSDGAGRNEQFF. CDR3 nucleotide sequence: TGTGCCACCAGTGATGGCGCAGGGAGGAATGAGCAGTTCTTC.

The sample holds a few counts of this clonotype. J is TRBJ1-1 and V is TRBV4-1, with D perhaps matching TRBD1 (5 bases). The CDR3 spans 14 residues. Germline V gives CDR1 MGHRA, CDR2 YSYEKL. The V and J ends lost 4 bases and 1 base respectively, with 10 bases between them. The CDR3 sequence: CASSPWGGNTEAFF. For the CDR3, the DNA is TGCGCCAGCAGCCCCTGGGGGGGGAACACTGAAGCTTTCTTT.

A remark on this clonotype: The junction departs from germline at one end; a sequencing error may be responsible. V usage is TRBV12-3 or TRBV12-4 and J usage is TRBJ2-7, with 8 bases lining up with TRBD1. CDR3 size: 15 residues. CDR3 in amino acids: CAGSLGQGATGEQYF. CDR3 DNA sequence: TGTGCCGGCAGTTTAGGGCAGGGGGCTACGGGAGAGCAGTACTTC.

In this sample, this clonotype turned up many times. V and J are TRBV18 and TRBJ1-1; D not resolved. The length of the CDR3 is 14 residues. Per germline, CDR1 KGHSH and CDR2 LQKENI. Trimming removed 3 bases at V and 1 base at J, with 9 bases between. The CDR3 DNA follows: TGTGCCAGCTCACCGGCCCCAAAGAACACTGAAGCTTTCTTT. This encodes CASSPAPKNTEAFF.

This clonotype was seen repeatedly, ten times or more. V usage is TRBV30 and J usage is TRBJ2-7; the D is unclear. Trimming removed 1 base at V and 3 bases at J, with 13 bases between. Per the germline V gene, CDR1 is GTSNPN and CDR2 is SVGIG (reference sequence). The CDR3 sequence is 14 residues long. CDR3 coding DNA: TGTGCCTGGAGTGCCTTCAGTGGAAGCTACGAGCAGTACTTC. Translating gives CAWSAFSGSYEQYF.

This clonotype was seen repeatedly, ten times or more. This chain connects TRBV28 to TRBJ2-7; 9 bases fit TRBD2. J was trimmed by 0 bases and V by 4 bases; bases with no gene match: 7. The CDR3 runs to 16 residues. Germline-derived CDR1 and CDR2 are MDHEN and SYDVKM. The chain's CDR3 is CASSSAHSGSSYEQYF. Here the CDR3 DNA reads TGTGCCAGCAGTTCAGCCCATAGCGGGAGCTCCTACGAGCAGTACTTC.

This clonotype was seen a handful of times. The chain recombines TRBV20-1 with TRBJ1-1; perhaps TRBD1 as D (6 bases). Trimming took 6 bases from V and 3 from J, leaving 14 bases between them. CDR1 DFQATT and CDR2 SNEGSKA come from the germline V gene (reference sequence). The CDR3 extends over 13 amino acids. CDR3 protein: CSAAGGPDTEAFF. The CDR3 DNA is TGCAGTGCGGCCGGGGGGCCCGACACTGAAGCTTTCTTT.

The V and J genes are TRBV9 and TRBJ2-7; D is perhaps TRBD2 (7 bases). The V gene's germline CDR1 is SGDLS and CDR2 YYNGEE. This CDR3 region has 12 residues. Trimming left V 3 bases short and J 7 bases short, with 11 bases between. In DNA, the CDR3 is TGTGCCAGCAGCGGGGGGGGGGCAGAGCAGTACTTC. It is translated as CASSGGGAEQYF. Together with reference TRBV9 and TRBJ2-7, the CDR3 gives the full variable domain: DSGVTQTPKHLITATGQRVTLRCSPRSGDLSVYWYQQSLDQGLQFLIQYYNGEERAKGNILERFSAQQFPDLHSELNLSSLELGDSALYFCASSGGGAEQYFGPGTRLTVT.

The genes are TRBV11-3 and TRBJ2-7; the match to TRBD2 covers 13 bases. V was clipped by 5 bases and J by 2 bases; unmatched bases: 9. Germline loops: CDR1 SGHNT, CDR2 YENEEA. This CDR3 is built from 17 residues. The CDR3 spells CASSPWTSGRGPYEQYF. The DNA of the CDR3 is TGTGCCAGCAGCCCCTGGACTAGCGGGAGAGGTCCCTACGAGCAGTACTTC. The whole variable domain, remainder taken from reference TRBV11-3 and TRBJ2-7, is EAGVVQSPRYKIIEKKQPVAFWCNPISGHNTLYWYLQNLGQGPELLIRYENEEAVDDSQLPKDRFSAERLKGVDSTLKIQPAELGDSAVYLCASSPWTSGRGPYEQYFGPGTRLTVT.